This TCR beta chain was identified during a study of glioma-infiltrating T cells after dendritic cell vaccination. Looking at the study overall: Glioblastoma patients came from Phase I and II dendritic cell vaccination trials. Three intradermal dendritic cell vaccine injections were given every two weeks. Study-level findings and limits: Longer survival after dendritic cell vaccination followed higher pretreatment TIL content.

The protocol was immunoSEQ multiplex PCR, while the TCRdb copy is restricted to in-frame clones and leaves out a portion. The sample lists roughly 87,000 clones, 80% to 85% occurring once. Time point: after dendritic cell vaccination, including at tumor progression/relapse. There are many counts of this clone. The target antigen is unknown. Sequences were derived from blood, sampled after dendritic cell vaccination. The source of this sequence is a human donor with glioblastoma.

The CDR3 sequence is CASSSDTGGDNTGELFF. The CDR3 bases are TGTGCCAGCAGCTCGGATACAGGGGGCGACAACACCGGGGAGCTGTTTTTT. The chain joins TRBV7-9 to TRBJ2-2, with TRBD1 matching 9 bases. The CDR3 runs 17 residues. The V segment lost 4 bases and the J segment 2 bases; nucleotides outside the gene matches: 8. Per the germline V gene, CDR1 is SEHNR and CDR2 is FQNEAQ (reference sequence).